Presented here are 27 T cell receptor beta chains from one specimen sequenced in a study of blood T cell repertoires in COVID-19. Sequenced by immunoSEQ multiplex PCR; TCRdb stores in-frame clones only, minus some. The sample comprises almost 250,000 clones, approximately 86% of which are singletons, and around 1.6% rests with the top ten. Sequencing was performed on peripheral blood. Receptors originate from a woman in her sixties who had recovered from COVID-19.

This chain uses TRBV19 with TRBJ2-1; a possible D gene is TRBD2 (6 bases). V shed 7 bases and J shed 7 bases, with 14 bases lying between them. Germline assignment: CDR1 LNHDA and CDR2 SQIVND (reference sequence). The CDR3 totals 13 residues. In DNA form, the CDR3 reads TGTGCCAGTACCTCTGGAGGGTTGAATGAGCAGTTCTTC. Translating gives CASTSGGLNEQFF. The full variable domain, with the rest looked up from reference TRBV19 and TRBJ2-1, is DGGITQSPKYLFRKEGQNVTLSCEQNLNHDAMYWYRQDPGQGLRLIYYSQIVNDFQKGDIAEGYSVSREKKESFPLTVTSAQKNPTAFYLCASTSGGLNEQFFGPGTRLTVL.

The chain links TRBV28 to TRBJ2-7; 8 nucleotides line up with TRBD1. CDR1 is MDHEN and CDR2 is SYDVKM in the germline V gene. This CDR3 is 14 amino acids long. V gave up 3 bases and J gave up 3 bases; unmatched junction bases: 4. Written as DNA, the CDR3 is TGTGCCAGCAGTTTGGGGGGACAGGTCTACGAGCAGTACTTC. Its protein is CASSLGGQVYEQYF.

The chain uses TRBV5-1 and TRBJ1-4; weak D call: TRBD1 (5 bases). The CDR3 contains 14 residues. V was shortened by 7 bases and J by 0 bases, with 10 bases between the two germline ends. The germline CDR1 and CDR2 sequences are SGHRS and YFSETQ. The CDR3 DNA is TGCGCCAGCGCCGACAGTGCAACTAATGAAAAACTGTTTTTT. Translation: CASADSATNEKLFF.

The rearrangement uses TRBV7-9 and TRBJ1-2; 7 bases align to TRBD1. The J segment lost 4 bases and the V segment lost 4 bases, leaving 3 bases of the junction unmatched. Germline V gene sequence: CDR1 SEHNR, CDR2 FQNEAQ (reference sequence). This CDR3 is 13 amino acids long. In DNA form, the CDR3 reads TGTGCCAGCAGCTCGCCAGGGGGCTATGGCTACACCTTC. Its protein product is CASSSPGGYGYTF.

The chain is built from TRBV11-2 and TRBJ2-5; TRBD2 agrees at 10 bases. Trimming cost V 1 base and J 7 bases; bases outside gene matches: 9. The CDR3 extends over 16 amino acids. The V gene's germline CDR1 is SGHAT and CDR2 FQNNGV. CDR3 region: CASSLAGAGGPGTQYF. Here the CDR3 DNA reads TGTGCCAGCAGCTTAGCGGGAGCGGGGGGGCCAGGGACCCAGTACTTC.

This chain connects TRBV10-3 to TRBJ2-5, with TRBD2 as a possible D gene (6 bases). V was cut by 0 bases and J by 4 bases, with 9 bases left in between. The CDR3 extends over 14 amino acids. Germline-derived CDR1 and CDR2 are ENHRY and SYGVKD. The CDR3 spells CAISESRGGETQYF. The CDR3 region has the DNA TGTGCCATCAGTGAGTCTCGGGGAGGAGAGACCCAGTACTTC.

The rearrangement uses TRBV7-2 and TRBJ1-4, with D possibly being TRBD1 (5 bases). The CDR3 runs 15 residues. V was trimmed by 5 bases and J by 8 bases, leaving 18 bases between them. CDR1 and CDR2 from the germline V gene are SGHTA and FQGNSA. For the CDR3, the DNA is TGTGCCAGCAGCCTTGGGATTGGGGGGAACGAAAAACTGTTTTTT. Translated: CASSLGIGGNEKLFF.

The chain carries TRBV4-1 and TRBJ2-7; TRBD1 is a possible D gene (6 bases). Germline CDR1 is MGHRA and CDR2 is YSYEKL. There are 16 residues in the CDR3. With 4 bases removed from V and 2 bases from J, the gap between germline ends came to 18 bases. In DNA form, the CDR3 reads TGCGCCAGCAGCCTCCGGGCCGGGACACCTCCCTACGAGCAGTACTTC. This translates into CASSLRAGTPPYEQYF.

This clone showed up just once. V usage is TRBV19 and J usage is TRBJ1-2; D remains unclear. The V end was cut by 4 bases, the J end by 2 bases, with 8 bases between. CDR1 is LNHDA, CDR2 SQIVND, per germline (reference sequence). CDR3 length: 13 amino acids. CDR3 coding DNA: TGTGCCAGTAGTAGCCGGGTAAACTATGGCTACACCTTC. This sequence encodes CASSSRVNYGYTF.

This chain joins TRBV28 and TRBJ2-7; TRBD2 agrees at 8 bases. J was trimmed by 6 bases and V by 5 bases; bases with no gene match: 9. CDR1 and CDR2 from the germline V gene are MDHEN and SYDVKM. This CDR3 has 14 residues. The CDR3 sequence: CASSTPGGLGEQYF. The DNA for the CDR3 is TGTGCCAGCAGTACGCCGGGAGGGTTGGGCGAGCAGTACTTC. The variable domain in full, with the rest retrieved from reference TRBV28 and TRBJ2-7, is DVKVTQSSRYLVKRTGEKVFLECVQDMDHENMFWYRQDPGLGLRLIYFSYDVKMKEKGDIPEGYSVSREKKERFSLILESASTNQTSMYLCASSTPGGLGEQYFGPGTRLTVT.

The chain links TRBV6-2 or TRBV6-3 to TRBJ1-5; 8 bases map to TRBD1. CDR3 length: 15 amino acids. The junction had 2 bases not matched to a gene; V was cut back by 2 bases and J by 2 bases. Germline-derived CDR1 and CDR2 are MNHEY and SVGEGT. CDR3 sequence (DNA): TGTGCCAGCAGTTACGAACAGGGGGGCAATCAGCCCCAGCATTTT. It codes for CASSYEQGGNQPQHF.

This chain links TRBV5-1 with TRBJ2-3; no reliable D call. This CDR3 has 14 residues. CDR1 SGHRS and CDR2 YFSETQ come from the germline V gene. V lost 0 bases, J lost 6 bases, and 11 bases lay in between. The CDR3 is CASSLDSTEDTQYF. DNA of the CDR3: TGCGCCAGCAGCTTGGATTCAACCGAGGATACGCAGTATTTT.

The chain uses TRBV7-2 and TRBJ2-5; possibly TRBD1 for D (6 bases). CDR3 length equals 13 residues. Germline V CDR1 and CDR2: SGHTA, FQGNSA. Trimming stripped 4 bases from V and 4 bases from J, with 10 bases between. The CDR3 bases are TGTGCCAGCAGCTCCCGAGGGGGAGAGACCCAGTACTTC. The encoded protein is CASSSRGGETQYF.

This chain links TRBV5-8 with TRBJ2-7; D not certain. The CDR3 runs 14 residues. Trimming took 5 bases from V and 3 from J, leaving 15 bases between them. Germline CDR1 SGHTS, CDR2 YDEGEE. CDR3 amino acids: CASSNVGVNYEQYF. The CDR3 bases are TGTGCCAGCAGTAACGTGGGCGTGAACTACGAGCAGTACTTC.

J is TRBJ1-6 and V is TRBV5-1; 9 positions match TRBD1. The CDR3 totals 14 residues. The germline gives CDR1 SGHRS, CDR2 YFSETQ. V was pared by 5 bases and J by 10 bases, with 7 bases of the junction left unmatched. The CDR3 sequence is CASSPGQGSSPLHF. The CDR3 DNA is TGCGCCAGCAGTCCGGGACAGGGTAGCTCACCCCTCCACTTT.

The chain has TRBV7-9 and TRBJ2-5, with D possibly being TRBD1 (6 bases). V was clipped by 5 bases and J by 1 base, with 11 bases between them. The V gene's germline CDR1 is SEHNR and CDR2 FQNEAQ (reference sequence). This CDR3 spans 14 amino acids. Here the CDR3 DNA reads TGTGCCAGCAGCCCACGACAGGTCCAAGAGACCCAGTACTTC. Protein: CASSPRQVQETQYF.

The CDR3 spells CASSLDVPRGGGSNGYTF. The DNA for the CDR3 is TGCGCCAGCAGCTTGGACGTTCCGCGGGGCGGGGGGAGCAATGGCTACACCTTC. The V gene is TRBV5-1, the J gene TRBJ1-2, with a weak D call TRBD1 (5 bases). Germline V gene lookup returns CDR1 SGHRS and CDR2 YFSETQ. V lost 0 bases, J lost 6 bases, and 24 bases lay in between. There are 18 residues in the CDR3.

V gene TRBV2 combines with J gene TRBJ2-5, with 7 bases aligning to TRBD1. Looked up from germline, CDR1 is SNHLY and CDR2 is FYNNEI. The length of the CDR3 is 14 residues. Trimming removed 7 bases from V and 6 bases from J; junction bases left unmatched: 11. The CDR3 bases are TGTGCCAGCACCCAGGGACAGCCCCTGAAGACCCAGTACTTC. Amino acid sequence: CASTQGQPLKTQYF.

The rearrangement uses TRBV4-1 and TRBJ1-1, with a possible D match to TRBD1 (6 bases). V lost 4 bases, J lost 7 bases, and 28 bases lay in between. The CDR3 runs 18 residues. Germline assignment: CDR1 MGHRA and CDR2 YSYEKL. CDR3 amino acids: CASSLQEGMRGGHDEAFF. The DNA of the CDR3 is TGCGCCAGCAGCCTTCAAGAAGGGATGAGGGGGGGGCATGATGAAGCTTTCTTT.

This clone is a singleton in its sample. V and J are TRBV29-1 and TRBJ2-3; 11 nucleotides match TRBD2. With V trimmed by 7 bases and J by 6 bases, 15 bases remained unmatched. Germline V gene sequence: CDR1 SQVTM, CDR2 ANQGSEA. The CDR3 is 16 amino acids. CDR3 bases: TGCAGCGGCCACCAAGGTAGCGGGGGGGCCTGGGATACGCAGTATTTT. The encoded protein is CSGHQGSGGAWDTQYF.

This clone was counted once. The chain links TRBV19 to TRBJ1-2, with 7 bases identical to TRBD1. V dropped 9 bases and J dropped 4; count of bases not matched to a gene: 14. This CDR3 contains 15 residues. Looked up from germline, CDR1 is LNHDA and CDR2 is SQIVND (reference sequence). The CDR3 is CASYYRGALSYGYTF. Here the CDR3 DNA reads TGTGCCAGCTATTACAGGGGCGCCCTATCCTATGGCTACACCTTC.

The chain carries TRBV9 and TRBJ2-2, with 7 bases matching TRBD1. Germline V lookup: CDR1 SGDLS, CDR2 YYNGEE. The V gene end was trimmed by 3 bases and the J gene end by 2 bases; junction bases not matched to a gene: 7. The CDR3 has 16 amino acids. Written as DNA, the CDR3 is TGTGCCAGCAGCGCAGGGACAGAGAGAAACACCGGGGAGCTGTTTTTT. Its protein product is CASSAGTERNTGELFF.

DNA of the CDR3: TGTGCCACCAGCAGAGAGGGATTCCTAGCGGGGGGGCCCTACAATGAGCAGTTCTTC. Amino acid sequence: CATSREGFLAGGPYNEQFF. The rearrangement joins TRBV15 to TRBJ2-1; 12 bases are a match to TRBD2. CDR3 size: 19 residues. The trim removed 0 bases at V and 2 bases at J, leaving 8 bases unmatched. Per the germline V gene, CDR1 is LNHNV and CDR2 is YYDKDF (reference sequence).

The V call is TRBV7-9, the J call TRBJ1-1; the D gene is possibly TRBD1 (6 bases). The CDR3 sequence is 15 residues long. V was clipped by 5 bases and J by 1 base, with 14 bases between them. Per germline, CDR1 SEHNR and CDR2 FQNEAQ (reference sequence). The CDR3 nucleotides read TGTGCCAGCAGCCTTGGGGGGGGCACGAACACTGAAGCTTTCTTT. This encodes CASSLGGGTNTEAFF. The complete variable domain, with remaining parts taken from reference TRBV7-9 and TRBJ1-1, reads DTGVSQNPRHKITKRGQNVTFRCDPISEHNRLYWYRQTLGQGPEFLTYFQNEAQLEKSRLLSDRFSAERPKGSFSTLEIQRTEQGDSAMYLCASSLGGGTNTEAFFGQGTRLTVV.

The rearrangement links TRBV27 to TRBJ1-2; TRBD1 agrees at 7 bases. The germline gives CDR1 MNHEY, CDR2 SMNVEV (reference sequence). The V and J ends lost 2 bases and 4 bases, in that order; junction bases with no gene match: 7. This CDR3 region has 15 residues. CDR3 nucleotides: TGTGCCAGCAGTTTAGTGGGACAGTCGATCTATGGCTACACCTTC. It specifies CASSLVGQSIYGYTF.

The chain joins TRBV12-3 or TRBV12-4 to TRBJ1-6; D is possibly TRBD1 (5 bases). The CDR3 runs 11 residues. V was shortened by 2 bases and J by 13 bases, with 6 bases between the two germline ends. The CDR3 protein is CASSLKGPLHF. The CDR3 bases are TGTGCCAGCAGTTTAAAGGGGCCCCTCCACTTT.

The chain is built from TRBV14 and TRBJ2-7, with a possible D match to TRBD1 (6 bases). Trimming took 1 base from V and 3 from J, leaving 10 bases between them. Germline V lookup: CDR1 SGHDN, CDR2 FVKESK. CDR3 length: 14 amino acids. The CDR3 sequence is CASSQASGVYEQYF. In DNA form, the CDR3 reads TGTGCCAGCAGCCAAGCCTCAGGGGTCTACGAGCAGTACTTC.